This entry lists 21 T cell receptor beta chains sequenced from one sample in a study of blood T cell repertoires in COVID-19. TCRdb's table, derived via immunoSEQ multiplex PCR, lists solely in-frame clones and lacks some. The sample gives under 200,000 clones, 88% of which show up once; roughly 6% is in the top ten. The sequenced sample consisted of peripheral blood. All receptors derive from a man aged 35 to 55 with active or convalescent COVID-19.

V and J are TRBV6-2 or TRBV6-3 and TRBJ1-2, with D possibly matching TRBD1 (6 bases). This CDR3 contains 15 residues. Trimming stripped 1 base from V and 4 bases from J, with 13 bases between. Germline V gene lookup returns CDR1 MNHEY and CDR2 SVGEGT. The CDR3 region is CASSYFARGSYGYTF. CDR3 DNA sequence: TGTGCCAGCAGTTACTTCGCCAGGGGATCCTATGGCTACACCTTC.

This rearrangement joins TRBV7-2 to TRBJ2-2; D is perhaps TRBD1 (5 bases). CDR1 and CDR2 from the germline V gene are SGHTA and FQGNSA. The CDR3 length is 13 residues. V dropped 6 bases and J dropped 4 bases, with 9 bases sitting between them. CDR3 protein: CASSYRSTGELFF. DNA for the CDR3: TGTGCCAGCAGTTACAGGAGCACCGGGGAGCTGTTTTTT.

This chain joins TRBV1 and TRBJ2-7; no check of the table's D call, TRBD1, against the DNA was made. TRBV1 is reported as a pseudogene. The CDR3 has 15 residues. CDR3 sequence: CTSSPPIKWASEQYF. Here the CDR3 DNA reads TGCACCAGCAGCCCTCCAATAAAGTGGGCCAGCGAGCAGTACTTC.

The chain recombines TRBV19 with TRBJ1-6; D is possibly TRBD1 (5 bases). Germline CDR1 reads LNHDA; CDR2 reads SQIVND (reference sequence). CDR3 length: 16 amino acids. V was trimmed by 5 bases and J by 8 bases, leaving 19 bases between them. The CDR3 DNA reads TGTGCCAGTAGTTTCGCGTCGGCACAGGCCGATTCACCCCTCCACTTT. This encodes CASSFASAQADSPLHF.

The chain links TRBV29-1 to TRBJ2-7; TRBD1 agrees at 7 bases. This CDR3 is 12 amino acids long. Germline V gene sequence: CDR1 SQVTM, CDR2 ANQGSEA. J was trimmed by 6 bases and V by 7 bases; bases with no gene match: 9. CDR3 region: CSGEDRMGEQYF. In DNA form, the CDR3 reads TGCAGCGGTGAGGACAGGATGGGCGAGCAGTACTTC.

The CDR3 spells CASSLSSRKEQYF. CDR3 DNA: TGTGCCAGCAGTTTATCGTCTAGGAAGGAGCAGTACTTC. V is TRBV27 and J is TRBJ2-7; D remains ambiguous. The germline V gene has CDR1 MNHEY and CDR2 SMNVEV (reference sequence). The CDR3 loop spans 13 amino acids. V dropped 0 bases and J dropped 7 bases, with 10 bases sitting between them.

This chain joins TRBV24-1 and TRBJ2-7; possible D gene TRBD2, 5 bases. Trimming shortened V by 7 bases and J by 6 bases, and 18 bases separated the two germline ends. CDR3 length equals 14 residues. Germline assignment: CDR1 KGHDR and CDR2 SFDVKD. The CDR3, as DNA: TGTGCCACCAGCCTTGGAGGACCTTCGAGCGAGCAGTACTTC. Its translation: CATSLGGPSSEQYF.

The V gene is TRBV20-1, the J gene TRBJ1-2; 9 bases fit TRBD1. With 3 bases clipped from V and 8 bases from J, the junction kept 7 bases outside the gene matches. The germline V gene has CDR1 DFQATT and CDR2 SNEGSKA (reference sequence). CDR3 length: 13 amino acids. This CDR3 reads CSASPDRGWGYTF. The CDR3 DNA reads TGCAGTGCTAGTCCGGACAGGGGATGGGGCTACACCTTC.

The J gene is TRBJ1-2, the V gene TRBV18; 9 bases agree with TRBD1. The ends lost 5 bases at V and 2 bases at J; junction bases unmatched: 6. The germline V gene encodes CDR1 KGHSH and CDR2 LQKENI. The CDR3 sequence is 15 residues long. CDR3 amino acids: CASSAPGQGNYGYTF. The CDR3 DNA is TGTGCCAGCTCAGCCCCGGGACAGGGAAACTATGGCTACACCTTC.

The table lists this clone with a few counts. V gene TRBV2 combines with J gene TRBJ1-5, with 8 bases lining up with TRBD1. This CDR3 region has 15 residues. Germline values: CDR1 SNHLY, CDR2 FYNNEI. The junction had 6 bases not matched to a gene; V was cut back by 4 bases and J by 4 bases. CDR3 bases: TGTGCCAGCAGTGGGGGGACAGGCAAGAATCAGCCCCAGCATTTT. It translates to CASSGGTGKNQPQHF.

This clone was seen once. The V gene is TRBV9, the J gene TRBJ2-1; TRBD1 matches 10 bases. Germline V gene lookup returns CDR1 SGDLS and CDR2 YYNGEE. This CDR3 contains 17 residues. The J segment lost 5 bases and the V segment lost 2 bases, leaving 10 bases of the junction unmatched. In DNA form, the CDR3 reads TGTGCCAGCAGCGTCGGATTGGAGGGGACAGGGGACAATGAGCAGTTCTTC. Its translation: CASSVGLEGTGDNEQFF.

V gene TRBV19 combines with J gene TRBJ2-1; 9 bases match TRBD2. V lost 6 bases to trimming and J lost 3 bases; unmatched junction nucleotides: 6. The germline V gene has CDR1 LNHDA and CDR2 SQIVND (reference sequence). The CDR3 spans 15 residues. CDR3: CASSLAGYSYNEQFF. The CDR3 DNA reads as TGTGCCAGTAGCCTAGCGGGATATAGCTACAATGAGCAGTTCTTC.

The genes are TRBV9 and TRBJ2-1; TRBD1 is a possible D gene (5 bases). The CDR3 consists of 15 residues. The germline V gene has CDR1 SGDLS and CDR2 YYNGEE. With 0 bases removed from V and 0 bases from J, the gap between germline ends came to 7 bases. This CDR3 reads CASSVGQLSYNEQFF. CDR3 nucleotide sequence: TGTGCCAGCAGCGTAGGACAGCTCTCCTACAATGAGCAGTTCTTC.

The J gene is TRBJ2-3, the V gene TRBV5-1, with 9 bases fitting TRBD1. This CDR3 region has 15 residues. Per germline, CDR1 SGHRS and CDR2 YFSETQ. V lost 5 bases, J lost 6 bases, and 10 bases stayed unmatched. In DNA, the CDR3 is TGCGCCAGCAGACCAGCCGGGACAGGGAGCGATACGCAGTATTTT. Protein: CASRPAGTGSDTQYF.

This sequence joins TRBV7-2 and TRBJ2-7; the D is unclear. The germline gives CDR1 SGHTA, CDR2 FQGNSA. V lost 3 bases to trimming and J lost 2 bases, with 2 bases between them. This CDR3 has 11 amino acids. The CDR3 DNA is TGTGCCAGCAGCTTCACCTACGAGCAGTACTTC. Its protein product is CASSFTYEQYF.

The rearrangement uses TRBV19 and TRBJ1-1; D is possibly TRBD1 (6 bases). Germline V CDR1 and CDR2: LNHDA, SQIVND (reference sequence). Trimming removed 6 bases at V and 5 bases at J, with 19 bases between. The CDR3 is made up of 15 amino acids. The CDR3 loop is CASSSISQGRTEAFF. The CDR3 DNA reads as TGTGCCAGTAGCTCGATCTCGCAGGGGCGGACTGAAGCTTTCTTT.

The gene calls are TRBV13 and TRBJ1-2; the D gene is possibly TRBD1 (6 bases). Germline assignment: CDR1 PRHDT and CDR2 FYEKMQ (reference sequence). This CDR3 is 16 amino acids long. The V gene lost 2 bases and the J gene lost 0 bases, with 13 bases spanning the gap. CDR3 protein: CASSLRTATSNYGYTF. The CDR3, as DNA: TGTGCCAGCAGCTTAAGGACAGCCACTTCTAACTATGGCTACACCTTC.

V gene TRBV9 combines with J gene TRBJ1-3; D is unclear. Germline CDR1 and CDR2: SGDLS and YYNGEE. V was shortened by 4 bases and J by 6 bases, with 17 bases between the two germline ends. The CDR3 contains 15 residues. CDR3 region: CASSPEEGMANTIYF. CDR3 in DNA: TGTGCCAGCAGCCCCGAGGAGGGTATGGCAAACACCATATATTTT.

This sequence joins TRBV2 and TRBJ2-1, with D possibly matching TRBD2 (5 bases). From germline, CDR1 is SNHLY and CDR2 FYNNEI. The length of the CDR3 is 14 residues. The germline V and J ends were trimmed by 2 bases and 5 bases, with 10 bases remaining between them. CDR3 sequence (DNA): TGTGCCAGCAGTGAAAGGAGGAGTGACAATGAGCAGTTCTTC. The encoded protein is CASSERRSDNEQFF.

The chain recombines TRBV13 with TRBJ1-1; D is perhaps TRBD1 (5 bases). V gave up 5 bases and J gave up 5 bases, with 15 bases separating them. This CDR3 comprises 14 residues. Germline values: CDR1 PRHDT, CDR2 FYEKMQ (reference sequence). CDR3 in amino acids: CASSKTGGVTEAFF. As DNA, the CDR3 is TGTGCCAGCAGCAAAACAGGAGGGGTGACTGAAGCTTTCTTT. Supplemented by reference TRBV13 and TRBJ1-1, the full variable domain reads AAGVIQSPRHLIKEKRETATLKCYPIPRHDTVYWYQQGPGQDPQFLISFYEKMQSDKGSIPDRFSAQQFSDYHSELNMSSLELGDSALYFCASSKTGGVTEAFFGQGTRLTVV.

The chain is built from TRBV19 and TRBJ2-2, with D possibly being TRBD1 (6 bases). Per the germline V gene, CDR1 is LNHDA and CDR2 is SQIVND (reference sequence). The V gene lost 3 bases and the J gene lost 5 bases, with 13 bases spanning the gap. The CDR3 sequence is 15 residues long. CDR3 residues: CASSIGQGKTGELFF. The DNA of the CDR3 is TGTGCCAGTAGTATTGGGCAGGGGAAAACCGGGGAGCTGTTTTTT.